This T cell receptor beta chain was documented in a study of cytomegalovirus exposure and HLA in healthy donors. This clone was recorded only once. TCRdb keeps only in-frame clones here, not all; method: immunoSEQ multiplex PCR. The sample contains roughly 43,000 clones, roughly 92% of which appear only once. The donors were in the approximately 110-subject validation cohort; that cohort was separate from the roughly 730-subject first cohort. The germline gives CDR1 SQVTM, CDR2 ANQGSEA. This CDR3 spans 14 amino acids. V lost 5 bases to trimming and J lost 5 bases; unmatched junction nucleotides: 9. The sequenced sample was PBMCs. This sequence originates from a man in his late teens or twenties in good health and CMV-seronegative. The gene calls are TRBV29-1 and TRBJ2-7; 10 nucleotides agree with TRBD1. The CDR3: CSVLHRDRGNEQYF. The CDR3 DNA follows: TGCAGCGTTTTACACCGGGACAGGGGTAACGAGCAGTACTTC.